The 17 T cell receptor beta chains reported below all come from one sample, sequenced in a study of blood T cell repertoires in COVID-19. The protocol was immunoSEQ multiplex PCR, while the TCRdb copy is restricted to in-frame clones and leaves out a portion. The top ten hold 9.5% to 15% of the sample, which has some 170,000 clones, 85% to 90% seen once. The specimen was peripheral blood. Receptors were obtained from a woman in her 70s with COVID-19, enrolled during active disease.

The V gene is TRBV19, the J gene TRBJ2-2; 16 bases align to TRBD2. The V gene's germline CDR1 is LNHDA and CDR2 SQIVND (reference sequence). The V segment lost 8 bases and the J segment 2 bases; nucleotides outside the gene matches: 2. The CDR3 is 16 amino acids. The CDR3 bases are TGTGCCAGTGGGACTAGCGGGAGGGTAAACACCGGGGAGCTGTTTTTT. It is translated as CASGTSGRVNTGELFF.

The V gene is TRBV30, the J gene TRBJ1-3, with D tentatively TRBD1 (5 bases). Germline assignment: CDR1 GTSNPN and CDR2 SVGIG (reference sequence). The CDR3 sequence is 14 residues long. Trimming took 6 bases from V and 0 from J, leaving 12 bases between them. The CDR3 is CACYGTDSGNTIYF. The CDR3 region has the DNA TGTGCCTGTTACGGGACTGACTCTGGAAACACCATATATTTT.

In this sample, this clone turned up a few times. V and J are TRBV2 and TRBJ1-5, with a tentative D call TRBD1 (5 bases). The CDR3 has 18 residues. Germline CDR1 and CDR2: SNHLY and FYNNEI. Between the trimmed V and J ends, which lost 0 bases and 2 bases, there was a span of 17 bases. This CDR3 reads CASSEARAVSVGNQPQHF. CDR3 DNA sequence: TGTGCCAGCAGTGAAGCCAGGGCAGTCTCAGTGGGCAATCAGCCCCAGCATTTT.

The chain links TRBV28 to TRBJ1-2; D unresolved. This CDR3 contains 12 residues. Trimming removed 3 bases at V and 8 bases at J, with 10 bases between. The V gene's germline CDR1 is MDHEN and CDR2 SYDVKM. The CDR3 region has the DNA TGTGCCAGCAGTTTGCTAACCCTGGGCTACACCTTC. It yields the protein CASSLLTLGYTF.

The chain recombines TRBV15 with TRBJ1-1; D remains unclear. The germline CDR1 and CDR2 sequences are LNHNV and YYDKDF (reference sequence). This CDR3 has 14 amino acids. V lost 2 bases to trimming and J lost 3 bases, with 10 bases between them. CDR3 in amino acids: CATSRKRSHTEAFF. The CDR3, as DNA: TGTGCCACCAGCAGAAAAAGGAGTCACACTGAAGCTTTCTTT.

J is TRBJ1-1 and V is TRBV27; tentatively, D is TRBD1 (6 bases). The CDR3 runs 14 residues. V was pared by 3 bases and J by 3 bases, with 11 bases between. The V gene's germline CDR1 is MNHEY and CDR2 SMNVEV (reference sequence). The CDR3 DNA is TGTGCCAGCAGTTTCAGTAACAGGGACACTGAAGCTTTCTTT. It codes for CASSFSNRDTEAFF.

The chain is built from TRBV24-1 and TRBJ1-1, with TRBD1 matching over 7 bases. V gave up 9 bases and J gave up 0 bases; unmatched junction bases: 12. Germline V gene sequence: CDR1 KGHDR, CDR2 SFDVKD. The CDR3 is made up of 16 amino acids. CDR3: CATAAPGQNMNTEAFF. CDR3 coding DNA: TGTGCCACCGCGGCTCCGGGACAGAACATGAACACTGAAGCTTTCTTT.

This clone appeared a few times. The DNA of the CDR3 is TGTGCCAGCAGCTTAACGATCAGGAATAATTCACCCCTCCACTTT. Translated, it gives CASSLTIRNNSPLHF. This chain links TRBV7-8 with TRBJ1-6; D unclear. V lost 2 bases to trimming and J lost 5 bases, with 10 bases between them. The CDR3 is 15 residues long. Germline assignment: CDR1 SGHVS and CDR2 FQNEAQ. The full variable domain, in which reference TRBV7-8 and TRBJ1-6 provide the parts outside the CDR3, is GAGVSQSPRYKVAKRGQDVALRCDPISGHVSLFWYQQALGQGPEFLTYFQNEAQLDKSGLPSDRFFAERPEGSVSTLKIQRTQQEDSAVYLCASSLTIRNNSPLHFGNGTRLTVT.

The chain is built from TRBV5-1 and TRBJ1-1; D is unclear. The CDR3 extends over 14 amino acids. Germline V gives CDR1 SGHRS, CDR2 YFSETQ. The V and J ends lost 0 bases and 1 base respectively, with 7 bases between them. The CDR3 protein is CASSLGHPNTEAFF. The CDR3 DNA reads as TGCGCCAGCAGCTTGGGACACCCGAACACTGAAGCTTTCTTT.

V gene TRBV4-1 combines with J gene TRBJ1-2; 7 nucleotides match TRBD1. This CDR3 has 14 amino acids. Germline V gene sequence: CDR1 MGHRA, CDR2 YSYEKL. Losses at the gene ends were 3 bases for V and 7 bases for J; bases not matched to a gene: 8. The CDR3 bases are TGCGCCAGCAGCCACCAGGGACAGCCCTTTGGCTACACCTTC. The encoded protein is CASSHQGQPFGYTF.

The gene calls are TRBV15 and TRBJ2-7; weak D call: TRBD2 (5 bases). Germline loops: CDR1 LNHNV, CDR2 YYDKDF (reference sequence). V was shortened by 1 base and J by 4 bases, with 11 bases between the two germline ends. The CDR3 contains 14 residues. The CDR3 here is CATSRVDEGYEQYF. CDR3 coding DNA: TGTGCCACCAGCAGAGTCGACGAGGGATACGAGCAGTACTTC.

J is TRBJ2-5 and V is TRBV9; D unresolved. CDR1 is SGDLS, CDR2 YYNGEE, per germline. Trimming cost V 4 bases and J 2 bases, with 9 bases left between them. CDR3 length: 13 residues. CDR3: CASSPRTQETQYF. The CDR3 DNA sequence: TGTGCCAGCAGCCCGAGAACTCAAGAGACCCAGTACTTC.

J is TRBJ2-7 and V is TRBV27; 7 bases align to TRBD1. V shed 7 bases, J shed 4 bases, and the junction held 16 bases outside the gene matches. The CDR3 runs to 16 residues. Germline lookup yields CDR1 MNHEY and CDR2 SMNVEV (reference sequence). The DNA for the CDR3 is TGTGCCAGCACCCAACGTAGGAGACAGGGAAATTACGAGCAGTACTTC. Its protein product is CASTQRRRQGNYEQYF.

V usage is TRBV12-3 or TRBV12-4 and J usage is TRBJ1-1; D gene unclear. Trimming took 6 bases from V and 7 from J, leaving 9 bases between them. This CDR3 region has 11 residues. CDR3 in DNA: TGTGCCAGCAGACGGGAGGGTGAAGCTTTCTTT. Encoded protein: CASRREGEAFF.

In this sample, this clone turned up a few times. CDR3: CASSTYRNQPQHF. Written as DNA, the CDR3 is TGTGCCAGTAGTACCTACAGAAATCAGCCCCAGCATTTT. The genes are TRBV19 and TRBJ1-5; D remains unclear. Germline V gene data show CDR1 as LNHDA and CDR2 as SQIVND (reference sequence). Trimming took off 4 bases at V and 4 bases at J, with 8 bases between the two ends. The CDR3 has 13 amino acids. Together with reference TRBV19 and TRBJ1-5, the CDR3 gives the full variable domain: DGGITQSPKYLFRKEGQNVTLSCEQNLNHDAMYWYRQDPGQGLRLIYYSQIVNDFQKGDIAEGYSVSREKKESFPLTVTSAQKNPTAFYLCASSTYRNQPQHFGDGTRLSIL.

The CDR3 sequence: CASSLIQGTTGELFF. CDR3 sequence (DNA): TGTGCCAGCAGCTTAATTCAGGGGACAACCGGGGAGCTGTTTTTT. J is TRBJ2-2 and V is TRBV7-3; a possible D gene is TRBD1 (6 bases). Trimming removed 1 base from V and 5 bases from J, with 11 bases in between. Germline V CDR1 and CDR2: SGHTA, FQGTGA. The length of the CDR3 is 15 residues.

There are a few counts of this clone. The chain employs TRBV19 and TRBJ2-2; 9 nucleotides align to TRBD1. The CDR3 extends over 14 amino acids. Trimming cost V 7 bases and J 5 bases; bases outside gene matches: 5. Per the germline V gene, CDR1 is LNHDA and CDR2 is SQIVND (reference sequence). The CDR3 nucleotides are TGTGCCAGTATGAAGGACAGGGGAACCGGGGAGCTGTTTTTT. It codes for CASMKDRGTGELFF.